Listed here are 2 T cell receptor beta chains from one sample, sequenced in a study of cytomegalovirus exposure and HLA in healthy donors. The primer mix had 60 Vbeta and 13 Jbeta primers. Assay used: immunoSEQ multiplex PCR; TCRdb lists only in-frame clones, some missing. This sample yields some 180,000 clones, of which around four fifths are seen a single time; around 1.6% belongs to the top ten. The specimen was PBMCs. The receptor set was obtained from a man in his forties in good health and CMV-seropositive.

In DNA, the CDR3 is TGTGCCAGCCGACCCGGGTCCGCAACTAATGAAAAACTGTTTTTT. This translates into CASRPGSATNEKLFF. The chain uses TRBV7-9 and TRBJ1-4; no firm D call. This CDR3 is 15 amino acids long. The V gene lost 8 bases and the J gene lost 0 bases, with 13 bases spanning the gap. The germline CDR1 and CDR2 sequences are SEHNR and FQNEAQ (reference sequence).

The CDR3 region has the DNA TGTGCCAGCAGCTCAGGGGATGGCTACACCTTC. Its protein is CASSSGDGYTF. The rearrangement links TRBV6-6 to TRBJ1-2; weak D call: TRBD1 (6 bases). Trimming cost V 6 bases and J 6 bases, with 8 bases left between them. CDR3 length: 11 amino acids. CDR1 is MNHNY and CDR2 is SVGAGI in the germline V gene (reference sequence).